This T cell receptor beta chain was retrieved from a study of blood T cell repertoires in COVID-19 (dated by TCRdb to the early 2020s). Regarding the study in general: Samples covering the acute and convalescent phases of COVID-19 were provided by collaborators in the United States, Italy and Spain. The material from the prospective study consisted of cDNA or gDNA derived from T cells, B-cell-depleted T cells, or PBMCs. Deeply sampled blood TCRbeta repertoires from subjects exposed to, actively infected with, or recovered from COVID-19 were included in the dataset. A freely available public database, intended as a resource for researchers studying the immune response to SARS-CoV-2, is where the repertoires were released. Samples were obtained from the ongoing ImmuneRACE study (first 160 participants) and from roughly 1,300 subjects provided by 6 global collaborators. The sample metadata nearly always contained a de-identified subject ID, COVID-19 status, age in years and sex. Where available, HLA class I and class II types were taken from metadata supplied by the sample provider and were not determined by assay-based typing. Broader findings and caveats from the paper: How much clinical and demographic metadata was included differed by source and by participant, and the metadata was provided uncurated.

TCRbeta CDR3 regions were amplified from genomic DNA by means of the immunoSEQ Assay, a bias-controlled multiplex PCR. The authors' pipeline ran thus. The number of nucleated cells in each sample was estimated from the amplification of reference gene primers within the assay. Sequence reads were collapsed and filtered to measure the absolute abundance of every unique TCRbeta CDR3 rearrangement. For each sample, productive Simpson clonality was calculated as the square root of Simpson's diversity index across productive rearrangements. Imported from immuneACCESS, the table was reduced by TCRdb to in-frame sequences with V and J called. These copies leave out some clones; in studies compared against another copy, an unresolved V gene accounts for under half, and the cause of the remainder is not known. V, J and clone size derive from that table, while D and trimming were established from the DNA sequence. The sample yields about 200,000 clones; about 90% were counted once. The top ten clones comprise approximately 8.1% of the sample.

In the prospective study, participants were 18 to 89 years old, resided in 24 geographic areas of the United States, and were enrolled through a virtual design. In the prospective study, participants were assigned to cohorts based on the clinical history participants reported in a screening survey and a study questionnaire. Recovered participants in ImmuneRACE Cohort 3 were defined by two consecutive negative NP/OP PCR tests, clearance by a healthcare professional, or resolution of symptoms. Each participant in the prospective study had whole blood, serum and a nasopharyngeal or oropharyngeal swab collected by mobile phlebotomists. Prospective study participants could optionally give additional blood draws and questionnaires over a 2-month period. Blood samples from the prospective study were shipped frozen or at room temperature prior to DNA extraction. This clone showed up just once. The antigen it binds to is not known. No base quality values were provided; no much bigger clone lies one nucleotide off.

CDR1 and CDR2 are drawn from the germline V gene: SGHRS, YFSETQ. V lost 7 bases and J lost 0 bases, and the count of bases not matched to a germline gene is 4. Measured from the cysteine to the phenylalanine, the CDR3 is 14 residues long. Just CDR3 DNA is preserved here, 42 bases in frame from base 1. Sequencing was performed on PBMCs or T cells enriched from blood (not recorded which). This receptor chain uses TRBV5-1 and TRBJ1-3; 7 central nucleotides agree with TRBD1. The clonotype comes from a woman in her late teens or twenties who had recovered from COVID-19. The nucleotide sequence is TGCGCCAGCGGCTCAGGGGGCTCTGGAAACACCATATATTTT. Translated, it reads CASGSGGSGNTIYF.